Listed below are T cell receptor beta chains from one sample, sequenced in a study of CD8 T cells in Susac syndrome. TCRdb used MiXCR to reprocess the immunoSEQ multiplex PCR reads, holding one entry per CDR3 protein. This sample has 160,000 or so distinct CDR3 sequences, with around 95% found just once. Sequenced material: CD8+ T cells from PBMCs. These receptors came from a human donor with multiple sclerosis. Both conserved end residues are part of each CDR3. The D gene is left open where the match is weak. Only some rows state a clone size, as once, few, many or a class for expanded clones.

j_gene | d_gene | v_gene | abundance | len | CDR3aa | CDR3nt
TRBJ2-7 | NA | TRBV7-2 | NA | 15 | CASSSYPESPYEQYF | TGTGCCAGCAGCTCCTATCCCGAGTCCCCCTACGAGCAGTACTTC
TRBJ1-2 | NA | TRBV9 | NA | 15 | CASSSRDTRLDGYTF | TGTGCCAGCAGCTCGCGGGACACCCGCCTTGATGGCTACACCTTC
TRBJ2-5 | NA | TRBV4-2 | NA | 14 | CASSQRMGKETQYF | TGTGCCAGCAGCCAACGCATGGGTAAAGAGACCCAGTACTTC
TRBJ1-2 | NA | TRBV10-3 | NA | 16 | CAISESDTRFNYGYTF | TGTGCCATCAGTGAGTCGGACACCCGATTCAACTATGGCTACACCTTC
TRBJ2-3 | NA | TRBV2 | NA | 9 | CAHTDTQYF | TGTGCTCACACAGATACGCAGTATTTT
TRBJ2-1 | NA | TRBV29-1 | NA | 13 | CSVGFGSYNEQFF | TGCAGCGTTGGCTTTGGCTCCTACAATGAGCAGTTCTTC
TRBJ2-2 | NA | TRBV24-1 | once | 13 | CATSEEWGRELFF | TGTGCCACCAGTGAAGAGTGGGGTCGGGAGCTGTTTTTT
TRBJ2-1 | TRBD2 | TRBV5-1 | NA | 19 | CASSLGQGLAGGPYNEQFF | TGCGCCAGCAGCTTGGGGCAGGGACTAGCGGGGGGGCCGTACAATGAGCAGTTCTTC
TRBJ2-2 | NA | TRBV15 | NA | 14 | CATSRDLSGGELFF | TGTGCCACCAGCAGAGATCTATCGGGCGGGGAGCTGTTTTTT
TRBJ2-1 | NA | TRBV29-1 | NA | 12 | CSVLAQDNEQFF | TGCAGCGTTCTAGCACAGGACAATGAGCAGTTCTTC
TRBJ2-1 | TRBD2 | TRBV4-1 | NA | 16 | CASSQGQSSGYNEQFF | TGCGCCAGCAGCCAAGGGCAGTCTAGCGGGTACAATGAGCAGTTCTTC
TRBJ1-6 | NA | TRBV6-5 | NA | 17 | CASSYHSSVGRDSPLHF | TGTGCCAGCAGTTACCACTCCTCGGTAGGCCGTGATTCACCCCTCCACTTT
TRBJ2-2 | NA | TRBV5-4 | once | 15 | CASSSGTSETGELFF | TGTGCCAGCAGCTCCGGGACCAGTGAAACCGGGGAGCTGTTTTTT
TRBJ2-7 | NA | TRBV15 | NA | 16 | CATSRDKGSKSGEQYF | TGTGCCACCAGCAGAGATAAGGGCTCGAAAAGCGGCGAGCAGTACTTC
TRBJ1-6 | TRBD1 | TRBV7-8 | NA | 17 | CASSLAMKPGGHSPLHF | TGTGCCAGCAGCTTAGCCATGAAGCCAGGGGGCCACTCACCCCTCCACTTT
TRBJ1-2 | TRBD1 | TRBV23-1 | NA | 13 | CAPGGRPNYGYTF | TGCGCCCCAGGGGGGCGACCGAACTATGGCTACACCTTC
TRBJ2-5 | TRBD2 | TRBV11-1 | NA | 20 | CASSLEFVVRAGDPQETQYF | TGTGCCAGCAGCTTAGAGTTCGTCGTCCGTGCGGGGGACCCACAAGAGACCCAGTACTTC
TRBJ1-6 | NA | TRBV21-1 | once | 15 | CASTPLSSYNSPLHF | TGTGCCAGCACCCCCTTGAGCTCCTATAATTCACCCCTCCACTTT
TRBJ2-7 | TRBD1 | TRBV30 | NA | 14 | CAWSVDRATYEQYF | TGTGCCTGGAGTGTAGACAGGGCAACCTACGAGCAGTACTTC
TRBJ2-1 | NA | TRBV15 | NA | 17 | CATSRDLGASSYNEQFF | TGTGCCACCAGCAGAGATTTGGGGGCTAGCTCCTACAATGAGCAGTTCTTC
TRBJ1-2 | NA | TRBV27 | NA | 15 | CASSLGRGRNYGYTF | TGTGCCAGCAGTTTAGGGCGGGGGAGGAACTATGGCTACACCTTC
TRBJ2-3 | TRBD2 | TRBV20-1 | NA | 17 | CSVTVGPSGGGTDTQYF | TGCAGTGTAACAGTGGGGCCTAGCGGGGGGGGCACAGATACGCAGTATTTT
TRBJ2-3 | TRBD1 | TRBV19 | NA | 15 | CASSIGTGGTDTQYF | TGTGCCAGTAGTATCGGGACAGGGGGCACAGATACGCAGTATTTT
TRBJ1-1 | NA | TRBV3-1 | NA | 18 | CASSQDSPRSVRLPEAFF | TGTGCCAGCAGCCAAGACTCCCCTCGTTCAGTCCGACTCCCTGAAGCTTTCTTT
TRBJ2-7 | NA | TRBV21-1 | NA | 16 | CASSRRTGGYPYEQYF | TGTGCCAGCAGCAGAAGGACAGGGGGTTACCCCTACGAGCAGTACTTC
TRBJ2-1 | TRBD2 | TRBV20-1 | NA | 14 | CSARSAGVYNEQFF | TGCAGTGCTAGATCAGCGGGGGTCTACAATGAGCAGTTCTTC
TRBJ2-2 | TRBD2 | TRBV18 | few | 16 | CASSPALASNTGELFF | TGTGCCAGCTCACCAGCACTAGCGTCTAACACCGGGGAGCTGTTTTTT
TRBJ2-3 | NA | TRBV4-1 | once | 16 | CASSQRGAGGADTQYF | TGCGCCAGCAGCCAGCGCGGAGCAGGGGGGGCAGATACGCAGTATTTT
TRBJ2-3 | NA | TRBV29-1 | NA | 14 | CSVDFGSGTDTQYF | TGCAGCGTTGATTTCGGGTCGGGCACAGATACGCAGTATTTT
TRBJ2-3 | TRBD1 | TRBV30 | NA | 14 | CAWSQGAITDTQYF | TGTGCCTGGAGCCAGGGGGCCATCACAGATACGCAGTATTTT
TRBJ1-4 | NA | TRBV15 | NA | 14 | CATSRAVPKGKLFF | TGTGCCACCAGCAGAGCAGTACCGAAGGGGAAACTGTTTTTT
TRBJ2-7 | TRBD1 | TRBV9 | NA | 15 | CASRPGTGDSYEQYF | TGTGCCAGCAGACCCGGGACAGGGGACTCCTACGAGCAGTACTTC
TRBJ1-6 | TRBD1 | TRBV3-1 | NA | 17 | CASSQETGVVADSPLHF | TGTGCCAGCAGCCAAGAAACAGGGGTCGTCGCGGATTCACCCCTCCACTTT
TRBJ2-1 | NA | TRBV13 | NA | 15 | CASSPLGGAVNEQFF | TGTGCCAGCAGCCCGCTGGGGGGCGCGGTGAATGAGCAGTTCTTC
TRBJ1-1 | NA | TRBV27 | NA | 16 | CASSLRRHGLNTEAFF | TGTGCCAGCAGTTTACGTCGTCACGGGTTGAACACTGAAGCTTTCTTT
TRBJ2-3 | NA | TRBV5-1 | NA | 16 | CASSLGGSTVTDTQYF | TGCGCCAGCAGCTTGGGTGGCTCGACGGTCACAGATACGCAGTATTTT